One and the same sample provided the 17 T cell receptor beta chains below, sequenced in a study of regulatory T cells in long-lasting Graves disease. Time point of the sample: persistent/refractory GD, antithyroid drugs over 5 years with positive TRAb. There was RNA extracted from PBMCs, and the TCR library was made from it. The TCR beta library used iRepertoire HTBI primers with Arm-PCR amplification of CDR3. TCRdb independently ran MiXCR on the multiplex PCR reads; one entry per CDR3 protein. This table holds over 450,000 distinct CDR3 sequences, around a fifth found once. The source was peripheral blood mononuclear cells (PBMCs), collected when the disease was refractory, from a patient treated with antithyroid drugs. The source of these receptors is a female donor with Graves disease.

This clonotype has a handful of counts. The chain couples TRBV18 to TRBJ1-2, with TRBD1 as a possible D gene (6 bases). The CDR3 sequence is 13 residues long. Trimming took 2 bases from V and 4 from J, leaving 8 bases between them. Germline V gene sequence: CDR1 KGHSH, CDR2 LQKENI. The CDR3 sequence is CASSPEGVYGYTF. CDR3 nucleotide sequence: TGTGCCAGCTCACCAGAGGGGGTCTATGGCTACACCTTC. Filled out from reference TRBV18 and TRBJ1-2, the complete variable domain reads NAGVMQNPRHLVRRRGQEARLRCSPMKGHSHVYWYRQLPEEGLKFMVYLQKENIIDESGMPKERFSAEFPKEGPSILRIQQVVRGDSAAYFCASSPEGVYGYTFGSGTRLTVV.

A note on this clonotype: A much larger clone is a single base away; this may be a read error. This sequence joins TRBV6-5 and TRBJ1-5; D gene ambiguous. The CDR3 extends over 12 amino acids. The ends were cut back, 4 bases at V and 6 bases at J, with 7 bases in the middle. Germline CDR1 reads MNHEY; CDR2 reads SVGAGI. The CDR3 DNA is TGTGCCAGCAGTTCCGAGATTCAGCCCCAGCATTTT. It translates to CASSSEIQPQHF.

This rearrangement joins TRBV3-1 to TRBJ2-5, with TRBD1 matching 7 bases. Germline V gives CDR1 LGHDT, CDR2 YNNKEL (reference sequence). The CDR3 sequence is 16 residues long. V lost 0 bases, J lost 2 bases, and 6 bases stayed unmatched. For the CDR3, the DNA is TGTGCCAGCAGCCAAGATTTTGGGGACAGTCAAGAGACCCAGTACTTC. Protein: CASSQDFGDSQETQYF.

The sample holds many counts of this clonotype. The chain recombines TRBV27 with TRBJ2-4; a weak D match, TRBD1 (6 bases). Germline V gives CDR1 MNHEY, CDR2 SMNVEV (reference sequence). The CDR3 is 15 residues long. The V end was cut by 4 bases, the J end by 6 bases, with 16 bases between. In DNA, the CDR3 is TGTGCCAGCAGTTCTGGGGGCGAACCCTTAAACATTCAGTACTTC. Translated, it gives CASSSGGEPLNIQYF.

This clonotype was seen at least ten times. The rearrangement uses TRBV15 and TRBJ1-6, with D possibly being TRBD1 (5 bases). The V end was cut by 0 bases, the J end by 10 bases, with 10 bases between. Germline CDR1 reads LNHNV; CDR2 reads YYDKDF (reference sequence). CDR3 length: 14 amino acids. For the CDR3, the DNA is TGTGCCACCAGCAGAGACCAGGGTGGCTCACCCCTCCACTTT. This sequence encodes CATSRDQGGSPLHF.

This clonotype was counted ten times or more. This chain's CDR3 is CASSAGQGTPYEQYF. For the CDR3, the DNA is TGTGCCAGCAGTGCAGGACAGGGGACGCCCTACGAGCAGTACTTC. The chain is built from TRBV28 and TRBJ2-7; 9 bases match TRBD1. The CDR3 length is 15 residues. Trimming removed 5 bases from V and 2 bases from J; junction bases left unmatched: 7. Germline assignment: CDR1 MDHEN and CDR2 SYDVKM.

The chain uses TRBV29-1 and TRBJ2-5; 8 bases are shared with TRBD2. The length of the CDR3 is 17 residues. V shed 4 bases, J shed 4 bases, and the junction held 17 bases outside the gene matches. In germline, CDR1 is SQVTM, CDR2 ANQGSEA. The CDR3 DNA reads TGCAGCGTTGCAGGGGCGGGCCCGGGACTAGATGGAGAGACCCAGTACTTC. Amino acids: CSVAGAGPGLDGETQYF. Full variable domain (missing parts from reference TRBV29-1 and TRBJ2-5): SAVISQKPSRDICQRGTSLTIQCQVDSQVTMMFWYRQQPGQSLTLIATANQGSEATYESGFVIDKFPISRPNLTFSTLTVSNMSPEDSSIYLCSVAGAGPGLDGETQYFGPGTRLLVL.

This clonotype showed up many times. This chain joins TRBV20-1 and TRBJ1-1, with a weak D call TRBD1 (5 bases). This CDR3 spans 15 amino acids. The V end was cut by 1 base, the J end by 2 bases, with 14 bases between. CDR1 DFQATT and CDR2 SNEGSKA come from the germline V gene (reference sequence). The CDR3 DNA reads TGCAGTGCTAGAGCCGCCAGGACACTTAACACTGAAGCTTTCTTT. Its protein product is CSARAARTLNTEAFF.

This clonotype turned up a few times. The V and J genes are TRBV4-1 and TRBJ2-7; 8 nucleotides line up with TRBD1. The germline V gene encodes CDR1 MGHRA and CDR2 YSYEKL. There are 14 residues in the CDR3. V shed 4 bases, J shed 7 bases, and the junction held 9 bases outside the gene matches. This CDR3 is CASSRTGSGREQYF. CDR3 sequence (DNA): TGCGCCAGCAGCCGGACAGGGTCGGGTCGAGAGCAGTACTTC.

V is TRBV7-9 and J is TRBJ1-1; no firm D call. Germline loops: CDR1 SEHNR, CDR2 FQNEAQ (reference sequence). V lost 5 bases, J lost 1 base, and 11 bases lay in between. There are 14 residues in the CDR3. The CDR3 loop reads CASSLRPSNTEAFF. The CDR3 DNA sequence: TGTGCCAGCAGCCTAAGGCCTTCGAACACTGAAGCTTTCTTT.

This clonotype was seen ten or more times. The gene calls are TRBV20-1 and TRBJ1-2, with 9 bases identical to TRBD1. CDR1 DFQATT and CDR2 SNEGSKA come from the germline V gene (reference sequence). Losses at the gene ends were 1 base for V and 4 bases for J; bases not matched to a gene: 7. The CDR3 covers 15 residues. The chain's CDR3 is CSARAPDRGVYGYTF. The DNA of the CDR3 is TGCAGTGCTAGAGCTCCGGACAGGGGTGTCTATGGCTACACCTTC.

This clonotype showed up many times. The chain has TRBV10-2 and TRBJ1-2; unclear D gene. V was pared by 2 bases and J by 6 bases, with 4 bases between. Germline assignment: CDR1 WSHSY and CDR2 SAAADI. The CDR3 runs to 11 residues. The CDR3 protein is CASSERDGYTF. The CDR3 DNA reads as TGCGCCAGCAGTGAGAGGGATGGCTACACCTTC.

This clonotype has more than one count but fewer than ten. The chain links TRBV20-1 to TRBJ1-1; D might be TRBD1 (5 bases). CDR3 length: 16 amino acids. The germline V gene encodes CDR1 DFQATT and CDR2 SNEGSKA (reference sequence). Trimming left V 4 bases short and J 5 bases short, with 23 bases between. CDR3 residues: CSATEVLWQGGTEAFF. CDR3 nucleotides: TGCAGTGCTACCGAGGTTTTATGGCAGGGAGGTACTGAAGCTTTCTTT.

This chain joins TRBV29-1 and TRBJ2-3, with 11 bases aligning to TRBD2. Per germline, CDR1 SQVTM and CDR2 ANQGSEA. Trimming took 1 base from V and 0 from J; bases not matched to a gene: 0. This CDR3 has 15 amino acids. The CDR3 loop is CSVEGTSGSTDTQYF. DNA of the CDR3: TGCAGCGTTGAAGGGACTAGCGGGAGCACAGATACGCAGTATTTT.

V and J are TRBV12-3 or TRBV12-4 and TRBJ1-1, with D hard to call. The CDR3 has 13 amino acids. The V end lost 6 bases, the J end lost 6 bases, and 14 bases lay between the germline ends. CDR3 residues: CASSLPLSSEAFF. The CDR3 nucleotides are TGTGCCAGCAGCCTACCTTTATCCTCTGAAGCTTTCTTT.

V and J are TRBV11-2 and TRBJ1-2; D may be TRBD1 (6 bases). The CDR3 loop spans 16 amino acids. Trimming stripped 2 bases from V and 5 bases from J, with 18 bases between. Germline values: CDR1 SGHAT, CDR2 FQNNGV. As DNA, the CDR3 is TGTGCCAGCAGCTTATTTCTTCAGGGACAATCTTATGGCTACACCTTC. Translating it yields CASSLFLQGQSYGYTF.

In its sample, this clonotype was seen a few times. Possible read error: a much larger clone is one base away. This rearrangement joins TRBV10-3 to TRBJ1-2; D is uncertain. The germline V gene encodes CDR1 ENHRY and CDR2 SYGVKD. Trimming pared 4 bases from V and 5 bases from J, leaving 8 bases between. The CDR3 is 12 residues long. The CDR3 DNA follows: TGTGCCATCAGTGTCGACGGATATGGCTACACCTTC. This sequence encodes CAISVDGYGYTF.